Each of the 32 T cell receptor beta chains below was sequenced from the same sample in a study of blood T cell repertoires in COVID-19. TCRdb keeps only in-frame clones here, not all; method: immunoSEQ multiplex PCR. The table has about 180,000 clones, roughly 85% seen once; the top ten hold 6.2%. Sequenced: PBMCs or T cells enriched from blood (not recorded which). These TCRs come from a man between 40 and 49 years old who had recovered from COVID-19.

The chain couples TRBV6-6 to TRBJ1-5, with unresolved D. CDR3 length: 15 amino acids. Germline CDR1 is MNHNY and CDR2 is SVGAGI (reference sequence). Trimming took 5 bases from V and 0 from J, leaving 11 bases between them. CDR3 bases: TGTGCCAGCAGTACTGGGGAGGGTAGCAATCAGCCCCAGCATTTT. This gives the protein CASSTGEGSNQPQHF.

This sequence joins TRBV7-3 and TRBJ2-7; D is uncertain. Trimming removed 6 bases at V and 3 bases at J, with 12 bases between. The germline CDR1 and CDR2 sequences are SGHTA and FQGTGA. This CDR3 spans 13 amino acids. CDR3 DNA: TGTGCCAGCAGTCGGAATCCGGGCTACGAGCAGTACTTC. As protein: CASSRNPGYEQYF.

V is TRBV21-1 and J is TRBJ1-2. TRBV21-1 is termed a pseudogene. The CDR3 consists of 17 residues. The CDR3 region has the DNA TGTGCCAGCAGCAAAGTAAAGACTGAAAAGAGAGGCTATGGCTACACCTTC. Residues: CASSKVKTEKRGYGYTF.

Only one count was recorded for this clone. CDR3 nucleotides: TGCGCCAGCAGCCCAACCGGGACTAGCGGGGGGGCGACAGATACGCAGTATTTT. Residues: CASSPTGTSGGATDTQYF. V and J are TRBV4-1 and TRBJ2-3; 16 bases fit TRBD2. J lost 3 bases, V lost 4 bases, and 7 bases had no gene match. From germline, CDR1 is MGHRA and CDR2 YSYEKL. The CDR3 totals 18 residues.

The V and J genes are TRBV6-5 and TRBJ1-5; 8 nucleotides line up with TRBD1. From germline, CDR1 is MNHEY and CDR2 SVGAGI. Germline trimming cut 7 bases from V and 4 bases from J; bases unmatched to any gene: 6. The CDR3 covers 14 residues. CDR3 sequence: CASTTGGPNQPQHF. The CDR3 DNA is TGTGCCAGCACCACAGGGGGACCTAATCAGCCCCAGCATTTT.

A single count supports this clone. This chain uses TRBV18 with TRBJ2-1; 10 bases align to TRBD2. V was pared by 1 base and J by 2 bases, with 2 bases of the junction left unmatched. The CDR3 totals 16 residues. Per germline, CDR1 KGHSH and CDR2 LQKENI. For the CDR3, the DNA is TGTGCCAGCTCACCACGGACTAGCGGAGCCTACAATGAGCAGTTCTTC. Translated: CASSPRTSGAYNEQFF.

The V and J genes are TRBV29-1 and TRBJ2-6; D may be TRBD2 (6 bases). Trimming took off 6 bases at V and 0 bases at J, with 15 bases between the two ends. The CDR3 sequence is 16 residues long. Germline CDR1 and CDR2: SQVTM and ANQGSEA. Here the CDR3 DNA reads TGCAGCGTGTGGGAGGTAAACCGCTCTGGGGCCAACGTCCTGACTTTC. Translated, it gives CSVWEVNRSGANVLTF.

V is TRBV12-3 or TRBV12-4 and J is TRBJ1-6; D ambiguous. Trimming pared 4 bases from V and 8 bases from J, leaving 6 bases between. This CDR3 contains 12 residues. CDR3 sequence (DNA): TGTGCCAGCAGTTCCCTACATTCACCCCTCCACTTT. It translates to CASSSLHSPLHF.

The CDR3 DNA reads as TGTGCCAGCAATTTTGGGGCAGGGGGGTTGGGTGAGCAGTTCTTC. Translated, it gives CASNFGAGGLGEQFF. The chain recombines TRBV7-2 with TRBJ2-1; D might be TRBD1 (7 bases). V shed 7 bases and J shed 9 bases, with 22 bases lying between them. CDR1 is SGHTA, CDR2 FQGNSA, per germline. This CDR3 spans 15 amino acids.

In DNA, the CDR3 is TGTGCCAGCAGCTTAGTCGTTGGGACAGGGGAAGAGACCCAGTACTTC. Translated: CASSLVVGTGEETQYF. The chain couples TRBV7-2 to TRBJ2-5; TRBD1 agrees at 10 bases. Trimming took 1 base from V and 3 from J; bases not matched to a gene: 5. In germline, CDR1 is SGHTA, CDR2 FQGNSA. The CDR3 is 16 residues long.

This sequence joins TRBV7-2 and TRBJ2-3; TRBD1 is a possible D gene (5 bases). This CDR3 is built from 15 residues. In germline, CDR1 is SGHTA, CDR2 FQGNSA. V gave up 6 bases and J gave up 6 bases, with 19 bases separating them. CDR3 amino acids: CASRFTGRTVDTQYF. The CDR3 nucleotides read TGTGCCAGCAGATTCACAGGTCGTACGGTGGATACGCAGTATTTT. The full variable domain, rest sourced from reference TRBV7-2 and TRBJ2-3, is GAGVSQSPSNKVTEKGKDVELRCDPISGHTALYWYRQSLGQGLEFLIYFQGNSAPDKSGLPSDRFSAERTGGSVSTLTIQRTQQEDSAVYLCASRFTGRTVDTQYFGPGTRLTVL.

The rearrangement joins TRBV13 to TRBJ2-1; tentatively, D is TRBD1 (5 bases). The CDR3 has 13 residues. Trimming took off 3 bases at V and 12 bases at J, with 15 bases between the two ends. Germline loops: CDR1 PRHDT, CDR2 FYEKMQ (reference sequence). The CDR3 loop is CASSFNQGALQFF. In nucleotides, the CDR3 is TGTGCCAGCAGCTTCAACCAGGGCGCACTGCAGTTCTTC.

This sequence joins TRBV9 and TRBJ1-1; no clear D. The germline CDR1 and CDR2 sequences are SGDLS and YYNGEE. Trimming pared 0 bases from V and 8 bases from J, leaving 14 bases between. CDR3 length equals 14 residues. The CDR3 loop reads CASSVGPSQKEAFF. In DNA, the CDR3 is TGTGCCAGCAGCGTAGGGCCTTCACAGAAGGAAGCTTTCTTT.

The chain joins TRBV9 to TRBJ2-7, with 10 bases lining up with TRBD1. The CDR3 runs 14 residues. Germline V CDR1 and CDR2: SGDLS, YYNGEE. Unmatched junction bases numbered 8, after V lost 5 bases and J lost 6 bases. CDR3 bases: TGTGCCAGCAGTGCGACAGGGGGCTTAAGCGAGCAGTACTTC. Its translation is CASSATGGLSEQYF.

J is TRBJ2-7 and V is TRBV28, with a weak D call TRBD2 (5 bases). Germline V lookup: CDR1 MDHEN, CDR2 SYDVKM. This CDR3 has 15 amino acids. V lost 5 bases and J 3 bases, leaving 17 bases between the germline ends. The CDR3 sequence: CASSPDPPGLYEQYF. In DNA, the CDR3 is TGTGCCAGCAGTCCGGACCCTCCTGGACTCTACGAGCAGTACTTC.

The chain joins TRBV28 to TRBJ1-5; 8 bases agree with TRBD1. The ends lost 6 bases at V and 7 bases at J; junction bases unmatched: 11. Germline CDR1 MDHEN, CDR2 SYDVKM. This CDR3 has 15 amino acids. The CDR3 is CASSPGQAGGQPQHF. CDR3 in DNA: TGTGCCAGCAGCCCGGGACAGGCCGGGGGGCAGCCCCAGCATTTT. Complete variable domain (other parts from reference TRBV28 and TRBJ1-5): DVKVTQSSRYLVKRTGEKVFLECVQDMDHENMFWYRQDPGLGLRLIYFSYDVKMKEKGDIPEGYSVSREKKERFSLILESASTNQTSMYLCASSPGQAGGQPQHFGDGTRLSIL.

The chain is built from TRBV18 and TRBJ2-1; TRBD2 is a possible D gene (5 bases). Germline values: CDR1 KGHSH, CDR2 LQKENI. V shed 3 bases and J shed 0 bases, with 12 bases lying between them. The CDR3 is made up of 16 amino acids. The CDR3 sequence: CASSPRSGSSYNEQFF. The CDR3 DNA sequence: TGTGCCAGCTCACCTCGAAGCGGTAGCTCCTACAATGAGCAGTTCTTC. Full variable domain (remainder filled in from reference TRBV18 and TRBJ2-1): NAGVMQNPRHLVRRRGQEARLRCSPMKGHSHVYWYRQLPEEGLKFMVYLQKENIIDESGMPKERFSAEFPKEGPSILRIQQVVRGDSAAYFCASSPRSGSSYNEQFFGPGTRLTVL.

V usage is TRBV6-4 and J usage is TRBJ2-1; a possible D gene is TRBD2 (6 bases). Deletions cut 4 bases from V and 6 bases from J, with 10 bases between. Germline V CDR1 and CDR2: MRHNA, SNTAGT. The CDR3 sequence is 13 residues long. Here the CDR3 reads CASSARDFNEQFF. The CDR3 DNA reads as TGTGCCAGCAGTGCCCGGGACTTCAATGAGCAGTTCTTC.

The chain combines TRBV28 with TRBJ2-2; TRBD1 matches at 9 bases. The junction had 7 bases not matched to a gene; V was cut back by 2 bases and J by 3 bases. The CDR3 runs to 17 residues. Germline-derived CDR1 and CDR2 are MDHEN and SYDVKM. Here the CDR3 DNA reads TGTGCCAGCAGTTTACTTCCGGGACAGGGATACACCGGGGAGCTGTTTTTT. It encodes CASSLLPGQGYTGELFF.

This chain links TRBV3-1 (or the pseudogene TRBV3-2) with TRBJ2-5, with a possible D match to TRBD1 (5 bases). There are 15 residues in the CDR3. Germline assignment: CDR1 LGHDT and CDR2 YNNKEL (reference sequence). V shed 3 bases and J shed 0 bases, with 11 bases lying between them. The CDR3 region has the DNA TGTGCCAGCAGCCACGTACAGGTCGACCAAGAGACCCAGTACTTC. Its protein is CASSHVQVDQETQYF.

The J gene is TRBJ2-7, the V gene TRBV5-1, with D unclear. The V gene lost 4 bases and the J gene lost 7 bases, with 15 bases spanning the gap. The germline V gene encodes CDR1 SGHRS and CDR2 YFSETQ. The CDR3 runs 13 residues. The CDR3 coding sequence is TGCGCCAGCAGCCTCGATTCGGGTTTGGAGCAGTACTTC. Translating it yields CASSLDSGLEQYF.

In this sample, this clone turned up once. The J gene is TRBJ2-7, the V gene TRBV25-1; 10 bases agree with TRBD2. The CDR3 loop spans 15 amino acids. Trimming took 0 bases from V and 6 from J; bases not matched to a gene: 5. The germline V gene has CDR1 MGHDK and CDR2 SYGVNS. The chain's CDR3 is CASSEYLAGASEQYF. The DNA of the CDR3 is TGTGCCAGCAGTGAATATCTAGCGGGAGCCTCCGAGCAGTACTTC.

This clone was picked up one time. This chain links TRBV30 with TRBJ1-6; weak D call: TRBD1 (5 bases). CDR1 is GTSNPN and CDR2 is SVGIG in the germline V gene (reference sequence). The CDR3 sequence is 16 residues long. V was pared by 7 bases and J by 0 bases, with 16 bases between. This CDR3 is CASSGAGLSYNSPLHF. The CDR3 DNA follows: TGTGCCTCATCTGGGGCAGGGCTCTCCTATAATTCACCCCTCCACTTT.

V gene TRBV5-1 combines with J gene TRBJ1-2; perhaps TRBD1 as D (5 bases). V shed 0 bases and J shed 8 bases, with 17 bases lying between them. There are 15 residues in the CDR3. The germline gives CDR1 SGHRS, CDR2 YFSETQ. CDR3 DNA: TGCGCCAGCAGCTTGGCCCCAGGGACTAGATTCGGCTACACCTTC. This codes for CASSLAPGTRFGYTF.

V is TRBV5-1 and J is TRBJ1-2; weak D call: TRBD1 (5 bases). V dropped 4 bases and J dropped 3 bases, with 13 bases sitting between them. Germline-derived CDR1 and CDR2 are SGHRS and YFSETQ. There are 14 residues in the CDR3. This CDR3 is CASSTPRGDYGYTF. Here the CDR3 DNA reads TGCGCCAGCAGCACCCCCCGGGGGGACTATGGCTACACCTTC.

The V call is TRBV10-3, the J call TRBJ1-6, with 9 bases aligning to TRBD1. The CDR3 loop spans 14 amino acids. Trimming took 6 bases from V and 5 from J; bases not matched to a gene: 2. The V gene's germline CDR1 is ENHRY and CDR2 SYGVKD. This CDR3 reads CAIRGQGNNSPLHF. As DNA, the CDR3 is TGTGCCATCAGGGGACAGGGAAATAATTCACCCCTCCACTTT.

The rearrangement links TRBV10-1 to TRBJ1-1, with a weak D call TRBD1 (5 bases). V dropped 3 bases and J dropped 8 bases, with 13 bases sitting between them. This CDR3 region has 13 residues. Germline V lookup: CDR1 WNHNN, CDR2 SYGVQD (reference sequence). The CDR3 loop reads CASSEEGAVEAFF. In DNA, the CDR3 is TGCGCCAGCAGTGAAGAAGGGGCGGTGGAAGCTTTCTTT.

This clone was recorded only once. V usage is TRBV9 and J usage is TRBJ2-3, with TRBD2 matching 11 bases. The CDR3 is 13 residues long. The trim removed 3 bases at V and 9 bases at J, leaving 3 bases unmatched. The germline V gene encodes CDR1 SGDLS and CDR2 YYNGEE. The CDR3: CASSETSGDTQYF. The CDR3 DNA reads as TGTGCCAGCAGCGAGACTAGCGGGGACACGCAGTATTTT.

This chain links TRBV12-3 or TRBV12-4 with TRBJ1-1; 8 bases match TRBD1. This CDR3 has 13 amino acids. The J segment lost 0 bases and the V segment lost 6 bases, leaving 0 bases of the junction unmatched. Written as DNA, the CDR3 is TGTGCCAGCAGGGACAGGGTGAACACTGAAGCTTTCTTT. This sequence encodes CASRDRVNTEAFF.

The CDR3 coding sequence is TGTGCCAGCAGCGCCAGGACTAGCGGGGGTGCTGAGCAGTTCTTC. Translated, it gives CASSARTSGGAEQFF. This chain connects TRBV9 to TRBJ2-1; 13 bases align to TRBD2. The CDR3 runs to 15 residues. Germline-derived CDR1 and CDR2 are SGDLS and YYNGEE. Trimming took 3 bases from V and 9 from J; bases not matched to a gene: 6.

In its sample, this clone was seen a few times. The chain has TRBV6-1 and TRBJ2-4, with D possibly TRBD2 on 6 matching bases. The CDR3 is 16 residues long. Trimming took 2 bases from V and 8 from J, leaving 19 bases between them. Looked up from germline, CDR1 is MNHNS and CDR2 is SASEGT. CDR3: CASSERFKRAPHIQYF. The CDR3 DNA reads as TGTGCCAGCAGTGAAAGGTTCAAGCGGGCCCCCCACATTCAGTACTTC.

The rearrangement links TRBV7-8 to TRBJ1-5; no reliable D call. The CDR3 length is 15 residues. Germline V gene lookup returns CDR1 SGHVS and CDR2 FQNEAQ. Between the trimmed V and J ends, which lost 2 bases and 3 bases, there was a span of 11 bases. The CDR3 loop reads CASSLSQVPNQPQHF. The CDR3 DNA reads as TGTGCCAGCAGCTTAAGTCAGGTCCCCAATCAGCCCCAGCATTTT.